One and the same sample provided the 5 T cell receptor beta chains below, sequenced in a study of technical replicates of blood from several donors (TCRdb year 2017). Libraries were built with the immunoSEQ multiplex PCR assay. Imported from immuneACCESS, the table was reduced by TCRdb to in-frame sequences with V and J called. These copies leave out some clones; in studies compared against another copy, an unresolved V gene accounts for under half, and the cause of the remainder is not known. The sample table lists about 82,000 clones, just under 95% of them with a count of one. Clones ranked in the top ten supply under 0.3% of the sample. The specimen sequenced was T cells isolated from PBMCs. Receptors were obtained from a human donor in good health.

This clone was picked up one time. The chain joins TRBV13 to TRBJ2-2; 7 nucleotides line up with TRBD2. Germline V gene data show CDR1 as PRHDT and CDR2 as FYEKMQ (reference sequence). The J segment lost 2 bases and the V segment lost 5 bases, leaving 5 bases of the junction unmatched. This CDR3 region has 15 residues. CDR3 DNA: TGTGCCAGCAGCAGGGGACTAATAAACACCGGGGAGCTGTTTTTT. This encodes CASSRGLINTGELFF.

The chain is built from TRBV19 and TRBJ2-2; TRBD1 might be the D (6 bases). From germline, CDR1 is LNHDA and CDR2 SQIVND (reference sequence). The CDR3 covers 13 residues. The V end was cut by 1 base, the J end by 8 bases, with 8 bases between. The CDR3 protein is CASSIGGQGELFF. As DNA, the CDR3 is TGTGCCAGTAGTATAGGAGGACAGGGGGAGCTGTTTTTT.

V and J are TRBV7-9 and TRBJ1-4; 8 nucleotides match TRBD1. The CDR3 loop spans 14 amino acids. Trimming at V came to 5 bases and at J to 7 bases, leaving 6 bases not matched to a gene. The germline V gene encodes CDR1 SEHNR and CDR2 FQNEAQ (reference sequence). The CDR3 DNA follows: TGTGCCAGCAGCCCCGGACAGGGACGTGAAAAACTGTTTTTT. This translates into CASSPGQGREKLFF.

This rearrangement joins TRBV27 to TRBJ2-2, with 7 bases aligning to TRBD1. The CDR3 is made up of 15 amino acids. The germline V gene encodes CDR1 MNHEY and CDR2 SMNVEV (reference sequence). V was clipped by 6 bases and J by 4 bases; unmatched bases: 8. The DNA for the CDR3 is TGTGCCAGCAGAGAACAGGGGTTGGGCACCGGGGAGCTGTTTTTT. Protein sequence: CASREQGLGTGELFF.

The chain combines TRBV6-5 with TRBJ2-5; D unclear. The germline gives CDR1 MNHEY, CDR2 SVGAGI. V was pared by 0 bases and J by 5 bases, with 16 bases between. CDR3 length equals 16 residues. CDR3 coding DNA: TGTGCCAGCAGTTACTCCAACAGTGGCTTTAGGGAGACCCAGTACTTC. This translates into CASSYSNSGFRETQYF.